The 26 T cell receptor beta chains presented below share a single source sample, sequenced in a study of blood T cell repertoires in COVID-19. Here immunoSEQ multiplex PCR was the method, and the copy in TCRdb shows in-frame clones only, minus some. The sample lists about 200,000 clones; roughly 80% were seen once. The sequencing input was peripheral blood. The receptors stem from a woman of 80 years or more with acute or convalescent COVID-19.

J is TRBJ1-6 and V is TRBV11-2; D not resolved. The CDR3 spans 13 residues. CDR1 and CDR2 (germline): SGHAT, FQNNGV. Trimming pared 5 bases from V and 3 bases from J, leaving 5 bases between. The CDR3 nucleotides read TGTGCCAGCAGCCCCGGCTATAATTCACCCCTCCACTTT. Amino acid sequence: CASSPGYNSPLHF.

V gene TRBV7-9 combines with J gene TRBJ2-7, with 9 bases that match TRBD1. The V segment lost 1 base and the J segment 4 bases; nucleotides outside the gene matches: 8. The germline CDR1 and CDR2 sequences are SEHNR and FQNEAQ (reference sequence). The CDR3 consists of 16 residues. In DNA, the CDR3 is TGTGCCAGCAGCTTAGAGGGACAGGGCTTCGGGTACGAGCAGTACTTC. This encodes CASSLEGQGFGYEQYF.

This clone was counted between two and nine times. The J gene is TRBJ1-5, the V gene TRBV6-1, with 7 nucleotides matching TRBD1. V trimming: 8 bases; J trimming: 1 base; junction bases outside the gene matches: 5. There are 14 residues in the CDR3. Germline V CDR1 and CDR2: MNHNS, SASEGT. CDR3 in amino acids: CASGKGASNQPQHF. CDR3 nucleotide sequence: TGTGCCAGCGGCAAGGGGGCAAGCAATCAGCCCCAGCATTTT.

This chain uses TRBV5-1 with TRBJ2-3; 11 bases are a match to TRBD2. V trimming: 1 base; J trimming: 1 base; junction bases outside the gene matches: 11. The CDR3 is made up of 19 amino acids. In germline, CDR1 is SGHRS, CDR2 YFSETQ. The CDR3 sequence is CASSLSSIGLAGGTDTQYF. The CDR3 DNA reads as TGCGCCAGCAGCTTGTCCTCAATAGGACTAGCGGGTGGCACAGATACGCAGTATTTT.

The J gene is TRBJ2-3, the V gene TRBV19; 7 bases match TRBD1. This CDR3 comprises 14 residues. Germline trimming cut 7 bases from V and 3 bases from J; bases unmatched to any gene: 7. Germline CDR1 is LNHDA and CDR2 is SQIVND (reference sequence). In DNA, the CDR3 is TGTGCCAGTAAGGGGGCTAGGGAAACAGATACGCAGTATTTT. Its translation: CASKGARETDTQYF.

This clone came up a few times. The chain is built from TRBV10-3 and TRBJ1-1, with D unresolved. V lost 6 bases and J 1 base, leaving 9 bases between the germline ends. CDR1 and CDR2 from the germline V gene are ENHRY and SYGVKD. The CDR3 is made up of 13 amino acids. CDR3 sequence reads: CAIRSEGNTEAFF. The DNA of the CDR3 is TGTGCCATCAGATCCGAGGGGAACACTGAAGCTTTCTTT.

The chain employs TRBV5-1 and TRBJ1-2, with 7 bases aligning to TRBD1. The CDR3 extends over 14 amino acids. Germline V gives CDR1 SGHRS, CDR2 YFSETQ. V gave up 4 bases and J gave up 0 bases; unmatched junction bases: 3. CDR3 in amino acids: CASSGQVANYGYTF. The CDR3 coding sequence is TGCGCCAGCAGCGGACAGGTAGCTAACTATGGCTACACCTTC.

This clone appeared a single time. This chain joins TRBV5-4 and TRBJ2-3, with TRBD2 as a possible D gene (6 bases). Trimming shortened V by 1 base and J by 0 bases, and 9 bases separated the two germline ends. CDR1 and CDR2 (germline): SGHNT, YYREEE (reference sequence). The length of the CDR3 is 15 residues. DNA for the CDR3: TGTGCCAGCAGCTTGCCGGGGGAAAGCACAGATACGCAGTATTTT. Residues: CASSLPGESTDTQYF.

J is TRBJ2-2 and V is TRBV5-4; D is possibly TRBD1 (5 bases). In germline, CDR1 is SGHNT, CDR2 YYREEE (reference sequence). This CDR3 is 15 amino acids long. Trimming removed 7 bases at V and 0 bases at J, with 13 bases between. CDR3 DNA: TGTGCCAGCTCGCCTGGACAAGCGAACACCGGGGAGCTGTTTTTT. Translating it yields CASSPGQANTGELFF. The full variable domain, in which reference TRBV5-4 and TRBJ2-2 provide the parts outside the CDR3, is ETGVTQSPTHLIKTRGQQVTLRCSSQSGHNTVSWYQQALGQGPQFIFQYYREEENGRGNFPPRFSGLQFPNYSSELNVNALELDDSALYLCASSPGQANTGELFFGEGSRLTVL.

Note on this clone: Other nucleotide sequences from this sample produce the same CDR3. J is TRBJ2-5 and V is TRBV9; the D gene is possibly TRBD2 (6 bases). Trimming took off 0 bases at V and 5 bases at J, with 11 bases between the two ends. Germline V gene data show CDR1 as SGDLS and CDR2 as YYNGEE. The CDR3 extends over 14 amino acids. The CDR3 protein is CASSVAGGSETQYF. The CDR3 DNA follows: TGTGCCAGCAGCGTAGCTGGGGGGAGTGAGACCCAGTACTTC.

The rearrangement uses TRBV6-6 and TRBJ2-7; 8 bases align to TRBD1. V lost 6 bases to trimming and J lost 2 bases; unmatched junction nucleotides: 6. This CDR3 comprises 14 residues. Germline V CDR1 and CDR2: MNHNY, SVGAGI (reference sequence). CDR3 in amino acids: CASRRQGSPYEQYF. The CDR3 nucleotides read TGTGCCAGCAGGCGACAGGGGTCCCCCTACGAGCAGTACTTC.

The chain joins TRBV5-4 to TRBJ1-4, with TRBD1 as a possible D gene (5 bases). Trimming took 4 bases from V and 5 from J, leaving 12 bases between them. This CDR3 has 14 residues. Germline assignment: CDR1 SGHNT and CDR2 YYREEE (reference sequence). The CDR3 nucleotides are TGTGCCAGCAGCCCCGACAGCGGGAATGAAAAACTGTTTTTT. It codes for CASSPDSGNEKLFF. Full variable domain (rest looked up from reference TRBV5-4 and TRBJ1-4): ETGVTQSPTHLIKTRGQQVTLRCSSQSGHNTVSWYQQALGQGPQFIFQYYREEENGRGNFPPRFSGLQFPNYSSELNVNALELDDSALYLCASSPDSGNEKLFFGSGTQLSVL.

In DNA form, the CDR3 reads TGTGCCAGCAGGACCGGGACCGGGGGAAGGTATGGCTACACCTTC. It encodes CASRTGTGGRYGYTF. The chain links TRBV6-5 to TRBJ1-2; maybe TRBD1 (5 bases). The V end lost 6 bases, the J end lost 5 bases, and 19 bases lay between the germline ends. CDR3 length: 15 residues. In germline, CDR1 is MNHEY, CDR2 SVGAGI.

The chain couples TRBV5-4 to TRBJ1-3, with D perhaps TRBD1 (5 bases). Trimming cost V 1 base and J 0 bases, with 8 bases left between them. The germline V gene encodes CDR1 SGHNT and CDR2 YYREEE (reference sequence). This CDR3 has 15 residues. The CDR3 nucleotides read TGTGCCAGCAGCTTGTCGGGGGGCTCTGGAAACACCATATATTTT. The encoded protein is CASSLSGGSGNTIYF.

The chain links TRBV27 to TRBJ2-7, with TRBD2 matching 8 bases. The V segment lost 0 bases and the J segment 2 bases; nucleotides outside the gene matches: 3. Germline CDR1 is MNHEY and CDR2 is SMNVEV (reference sequence). This CDR3 region has 15 residues. CDR3 nucleotides: TGTGCCAGCAGTTTATCTTCTAGCGGGCCCTACGAGCAGTACTTC. As protein: CASSLSSSGPYEQYF.

This clone occurred once. The chain employs TRBV10-3 and TRBJ2-7; weak D call: TRBD1 (5 bases). Germline CDR1 and CDR2: ENHRY and SYGVKD. This CDR3 has 13 residues. Deletions cut 4 bases from V and 5 bases from J, with 12 bases between. The CDR3 sequence is CAISGRGSDEQYF. CDR3 in DNA: TGTGCCATCAGTGGTAGGGGTTCTGACGAGCAGTACTTC.

This sequence joins TRBV10-3 and TRBJ2-1; the match to TRBD1 covers 9 bases. The V gene's germline CDR1 is ENHRY and CDR2 SYGVKD. J was trimmed by 6 bases and V by 4 bases; bases with no gene match: 7. CDR3 length equals 15 residues. In DNA, the CDR3 is TGTGCCATCAGTGCACAGGGGGCGCGGGGCAATGAGCAGTTCTTC. The encoded protein is CAISAQGARGNEQFF.

This clone was seen a handful of times. The V call is TRBV4-1, the J call TRBJ1-1; the match to TRBD1 covers 7 bases. In germline, CDR1 is MGHRA, CDR2 YSYEKL. V was clipped by 0 bases and J by 4 bases; unmatched bases: 17. This CDR3 contains 19 residues. CDR3 nucleotide sequence: TGCGCCAGCAGCCAAGATCTTTGGGGCAGGGGGGTTAAAGGCACTGAAGCTTTCTTT. Its protein product is CASSQDLWGRGVKGTEAFF.

This clone has a single count. This rearrangement joins TRBV19 to TRBJ1-2, with 10 bases matching TRBD1. This CDR3 is built from 15 residues. Trimming removed 5 bases from V and 2 bases from J; junction bases left unmatched: 5. The germline gives CDR1 LNHDA, CDR2 SQIVND (reference sequence). Here the CDR3 DNA reads TGTGCCAGTAGTCTAAGGACAGGGGGGAACTATGGCTACACCTTC. Translated: CASSLRTGGNYGYTF.

The J gene is TRBJ1-6, the V gene TRBV5-4; 7 nucleotides match TRBD1. The V gene end was trimmed by 0 bases and the J gene end by 9 bases; junction bases not matched to a gene: 9. Germline V gives CDR1 SGHNT, CDR2 YYREEE (reference sequence). This CDR3 has 16 amino acids. The CDR3 bases are TGTGCCAGCAGCTTGGACAGGGGATTAAACGGTTCACCCCTCCACTTT. It translates to CASSLDRGLNGSPLHF.

The CDR3 here is CASREGNTEAFF. CDR3 in DNA: TGTGCCAGCAGGGAGGGGAACACTGAAGCTTTCTTT. The V call is TRBV28, the J call TRBJ1-1, with D hard to call. The CDR3 is 12 amino acids. The V end was cut by 6 bases, the J end by 1 base, with 6 bases between. The germline V gene has CDR1 MDHEN and CDR2 SYDVKM.

The chain combines TRBV6-5 with TRBJ1-1; unclear D gene. The germline CDR1 and CDR2 sequences are MNHEY and SVGAGI. Trimming left V 6 bases short and J 1 base short, with 9 bases between. The CDR3 length is 13 residues. The CDR3: CASRLATNTEAFF. Written as DNA, the CDR3 is TGTGCCAGCAGGCTAGCTACGAACACTGAAGCTTTCTTT.

The genes are TRBV6-5 and TRBJ1-1; a possible D gene is TRBD1 (5 bases). V shed 9 bases and J shed 0 bases, with 11 bases lying between them. The CDR3 consists of 13 residues. Germline CDR1 MNHEY, CDR2 SVGAGI. The CDR3 DNA follows: TGTGCCAGTACACCGACAGTGAACACTGAAGCTTTCTTT. It yields the protein CASTPTVNTEAFF.

This clone was observed a few times. This chain joins TRBV19 and TRBJ2-2, with 8 bases identical to TRBD2. The CDR3 extends over 18 amino acids. CDR1 LNHDA and CDR2 SQIVND come from the germline V gene (reference sequence). J lost 2 bases, V lost 5 bases, and 13 bases had no gene match. The CDR3 loop reads CASSLYAHAGGNTGELFF. The DNA of the CDR3 is TGTGCCAGTAGTTTATACGCCCACGCGGGGGGAAACACCGGGGAGCTGTTTTTT. The complete variable domain, with remaining parts taken from reference TRBV19 and TRBJ2-2, reads DGGITQSPKYLFRKEGQNVTLSCEQNLNHDAMYWYRQDPGQGLRLIYYSQIVNDFQKGDIAEGYSVSREKKESFPLTVTSAQKNPTAFYLCASSLYAHAGGNTGELFFGEGSRLTVL.

Worth noting for this clone: This same CDR3 is encoded by further DNA sequences in the sample. V and J are TRBV5-1 and TRBJ1-4, with 9 positions matching TRBD1. There are 14 residues in the CDR3. V lost 4 bases, J lost 7 bases, and 5 bases stayed unmatched. The germline CDR1 and CDR2 sequences are SGHRS and YFSETQ. CDR3 protein: CASSLGQGSEKLFF. As DNA, the CDR3 is TGCGCCAGCAGCCTCGGACAGGGGAGTGAAAAACTGTTTTTT. Filled out from reference TRBV5-1 and TRBJ1-4, the complete variable domain reads KAGVTQTPRYLIKTRGQQVTLSCSPISGHRSVSWYQQTPGQGLQFLFEYFSETQRNKGNFPGRFSGRQFSNSRSEMNVSTLELGDSALYLCASSLGQGSEKLFFGSGTQLSVL.

To note about this clone: The sample has other DNA sequences that encode this CDR3 too. V and J are TRBV3-1 (or the pseudogene TRBV3-2) and TRBJ2-5, with 10 bases lining up with TRBD2. The CDR3 loop spans 15 amino acids. Germline V lookup: CDR1 LGHDT, CDR2 YNNKEL (reference sequence). V lost 4 bases, J lost 2 bases, and 4 bases stayed unmatched. The CDR3 loop reads CASSPSGGGQETQYF. The CDR3, as DNA: TGTGCCAGCAGCCCTAGCGGGGGTGGACAAGAGACCCAGTACTTC.